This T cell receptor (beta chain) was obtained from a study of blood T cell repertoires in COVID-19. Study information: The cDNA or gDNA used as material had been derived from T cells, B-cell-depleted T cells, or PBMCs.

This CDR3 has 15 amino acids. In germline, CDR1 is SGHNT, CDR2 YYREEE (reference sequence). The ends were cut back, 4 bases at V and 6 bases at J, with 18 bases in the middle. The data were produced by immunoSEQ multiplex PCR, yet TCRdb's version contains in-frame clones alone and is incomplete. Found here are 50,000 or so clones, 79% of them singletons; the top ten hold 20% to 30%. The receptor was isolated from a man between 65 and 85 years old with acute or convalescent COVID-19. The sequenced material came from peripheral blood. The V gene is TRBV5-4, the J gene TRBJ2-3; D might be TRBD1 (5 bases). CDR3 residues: CASSPGAGADDTQYF. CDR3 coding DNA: TGTGCCAGCAGCCCAGGAGCTGGGGCGGACGATACGCAGTATTTT.